The clone carrying this T cell receptor beta chain is judged medium-sized. Its specificity is unknown. This sample is drawn from a study of breast tumors, draining lymph nodes, adjacent tissues. Study-wide findings and caveats: Tumor repertoires ranked between lymph nodes and nontumor tissue in diversity, with V and J gene preferences.

TCRdb reprocessed the multiplex PCR reads with MiXCR, giving one entry per CDR3 protein. The sample yields tens of thousands of distinct CDR3 sequences, 68% seen once. The CDR3 length is 13 residues. Germline V CDR1 and CDR2: ENHRY, SYGVKD. Trimming removed 2 bases at V and 8 bases at J, with 10 bases between. This chain connects TRBV10-3 to TRBJ2-1; D gene ambiguous. Sequencing was performed on tumor-adjacent breast tissue. This clonotype was sampled from a female donor with breast cancer. Some clones in this sample may be carry-over from other donors' samples. Here the CDR3 DNA reads TGTGCCATCAGTGAGCATAGCCTGGATGAGCAGTTCTTC. This gives the protein CAISEHSLDEQFF.